The 23 T cell receptor beta chains in this list originate from one sample, sequenced in a study of T-cell memory formation after mild COVID-19 (dated by TCRdb to the early 2020s). To prepare the library, 5' RACE was applied. Sequencing instrument: Illumina NovaSeq 6000. The raw public data were reprocessed by TCRdb itself: fastp quality trimming at Q25, MiXCR clonotype calling, in-frame beta chains only. CDR3 protein sequences are deduplicated, and each keeps its most common genes and DNA. Present in this sample are about 100,000 distinct CDR3 sequences, roughly an eighth of which were seen just once. Roughly 40% of the sample lies in the top ten. The sequencing sample was made of PBMCs or a T cell subset sorted from them (not recorded which). The receptors were gathered from a man between 18 and 29 years old who had mild COVID-19 (a few samples of this study predate the infection). The sample titles of this study are shuffled in the database, so cell type and time point are left out; the donor was told from shared clones.

In its sample, this clonotype was seen many times. This chain connects TRBV4-1 to TRBJ1-1, with D perhaps matching TRBD1 (5 bases). Germline V lookup: CDR1 MGHRA, CDR2 YSYEKL. The CDR3 covers 13 residues. V lost 3 bases and J lost 10, with 15 bases in between. CDR3: CASSHPSLGLAFF. In nucleotides, the CDR3 is TGCGCCAGCAGCCACCCCTCGTTGGGGCTAGCTTTCTTT.

The rearrangement links TRBV28 to TRBJ1-4; D is perhaps TRBD1 (6 bases). Germline V gene lookup returns CDR1 MDHEN and CDR2 SYDVKM. Trimming cost V 3 bases and J 1 base, with 9 bases left between them. The CDR3 is 15 amino acids. CDR3 DNA sequence: TGTGCCAGCAGTTTCAGGGGTGTAACTAATGAAAAACTGTTTTTT. Translation gives CASSFRGVTNEKLFF.

In DNA form, the CDR3 reads TGCAGCGTCCTACTAGCCCCAGACATAAGAGATACGCAGTATTTT. Protein: CSVLLAPDIRDTQYF. The rearrangement uses TRBV29-1 and TRBJ2-3, with D perhaps TRBD2 (6 bases). The CDR3 runs 15 residues. Germline loops: CDR1 SQVTM, CDR2 ANQGSEA. V lost 6 bases to trimming and J lost 5 bases, with 21 bases between them.

This clonotype was picked up a small number of times. This chain links TRBV28 with TRBJ2-1; 9 nucleotides agree with TRBD2. V trimming: 3 bases; J trimming: 8 bases; junction bases outside the gene matches: 8. The CDR3 covers 15 residues. The V gene's germline CDR1 is MDHEN and CDR2 SYDVKM. The CDR3 here is CASSLGGGALDEQFF. The CDR3 coding sequence is TGTGCCAGCAGTTTGGGCGGGGGGGCCCTGGATGAGCAGTTCTTC.

A remark on this clonotype: Because the CDR3's place on the DNA is in doubt, the DNA is left out and the CDR3 is given as listed by TCRdb. This sequence joins TRBV12-3 or TRBV12-4 and TRBJ1-4. The CDR3 spans 16 residues, counting both ends. The CDR3 sequence is CASSSLHRKREKLFFF.

V is TRBV11-1 and J is TRBJ2-2; 9 nucleotides align to TRBD2. V dropped 1 base and J dropped 4; count of bases not matched to a gene: 4. The CDR3 sequence is 16 residues long. The germline V gene encodes CDR1 SGHAT and CDR2 FQDESV (reference sequence). The CDR3 protein is CASSLVASGATGELFF. DNA for the CDR3: TGTGCCAGCAGCTTAGTGGCTAGCGGGGCCACCGGGGAGCTGTTTTTT. Full variable domain (rest looked up from reference TRBV11-1 and TRBJ2-2): EAEVAQSPRYKITEKSQAVAFWCDPISGHATLYWYRQILGQGPELLVQFQDESVVDDSQLPKDRFSAERLKGVDSTLKIQPAELGDSAMYLCASSLVASGATGELFFGEGSRLTVL.

This clonotype was observed a handful of times. The DNA for the CDR3 is TGTGCCAGCAGCTTAGATAAGGACACTAGCACAGATACGCAGTATTTT. Its translation: CASSLDKDTSTDTQYF. This rearrangement joins TRBV7-2 to TRBJ2-3; possibly TRBD1 for D (5 bases). The V gene lost 1 base and the J gene lost 0 bases, with 11 bases spanning the gap. Germline V CDR1 and CDR2: SGHTA, FQGNSA. The CDR3 totals 16 residues.

This clonotype was seen ten or more times. J is TRBJ2-1 and V is TRBV5-1; 9 bases map to TRBD2. Germline lookup yields CDR1 SGHRS and CDR2 YFSETQ. The CDR3 sequence is 16 residues long. V lost 3 bases to trimming and J lost 4 bases; unmatched junction nucleotides: 8. CDR3 nucleotide sequence: TGCGCCAGCAGCTCCCTTAGCGGGGGAGTGTACAATGAGCAGTTCTTC. Amino acid sequence: CASSSLSGGVYNEQFF.

This sequence joins TRBV7-9 and TRBJ1-2; D ambiguous. The CDR3 is 12 residues long. Germline V gene sequence: CDR1 SEHNR, CDR2 FQNEAQ (reference sequence). V gave up 4 bases and J gave up 4 bases, with 7 bases separating them. CDR3 DNA sequence: TGTGCCAGCAGCTCGGACCGCTATGGCTACACCTTC. As protein: CASSSDRYGYTF.

The chain uses TRBV14 and TRBJ1-1; D not resolved. Germline CDR1 reads SGHDN; CDR2 reads FVKESK. V was trimmed by 0 bases and J by 3 bases, leaving 2 bases between them. This CDR3 region has 12 residues. The CDR3 DNA is TGTGCCAGCAGCCAAGAGTACACTGAAGCTTTCTTT. Its translation is CASSQEYTEAFF.

The rearrangement uses TRBV6-2 or TRBV6-3 and TRBJ1-2; a possible D gene is TRBD1 (5 bases). The CDR3 loop spans 15 amino acids. V lost 5 bases, J lost 2 bases, and 15 bases lay in between. Germline V gene data show CDR1 as MNHEY and CDR2 as SVGEGT. For the CDR3, the DNA is TGTGCCAGCAGTATCGGGACGGACCTAAACTATGGCTACACCTTC. The encoded protein is CASSIGTDLNYGYTF.

The rearrangement joins TRBV29-1 to TRBJ2-4; TRBD2 matches 16 bases. The CDR3 covers 17 residues. The germline CDR1 and CDR2 sequences are SQVTM and ANQGSEA. V lost 6 bases to trimming and J lost 1 base; unmatched junction nucleotides: 6. CDR3 in amino acids: CSVAGTSGGAAKNIQYF. The CDR3 DNA reads as TGCAGCGTCGCCGGGACTAGCGGGGGGGCCGCCAAAAACATTCAGTACTTC.

Many counts were recorded for this clonotype. One end of the junction does not line up with germline, which may come from a read error. The V and J genes are TRBV5-1 and TRBJ2-1; no clear D. The germline CDR1 and CDR2 sequences are SGHRS and YFSETQ. This CDR3 has 16 amino acids. CDR3 sequence: CASSLYYAISYSEQFF. The CDR3 DNA reads as TGCGCCAGCAGCTTGTACTACGCCATATCCTACAGTGAGCAGTTCTTC.

The chain carries TRBV20-1 and TRBJ1-6, with D unclear. The CDR3 spans 15 residues. V gave up 1 base and J gave up 2 bases, with 9 bases separating them. In germline, CDR1 is DFQATT, CDR2 SNEGSKA (reference sequence). CDR3 region: CSARARGTYNSPLHF. CDR3 in DNA: TGCAGTGCTAGAGCTCGGGGAACCTATAATTCACCCCTCCACTTT.

The chain combines TRBV6-4 with TRBJ2-7; D is undetermined. CDR1 and CDR2 (germline): MRHNA, SNTAGT. V shed 0 bases and J shed 4 bases, with 19 bases lying between them. The length of the CDR3 is 17 residues. Here the CDR3 DNA reads TGTGCCAGCAGTGACTCGTCAAGGCTTCTCGATGAATACGAGCAGTACTTC. Its protein product is CASSDSSRLLDEYEQYF.

This clonotype was detected ten times or more. The genes are TRBV20-1 and TRBJ2-2; D possibly uses TRBD1 or TRBD2 (6 bases each). The CDR3 covers 17 residues. CDR1 DFQATT and CDR2 SNEGSKA come from the germline V gene (reference sequence). CDR3 bases: TGCAGGAAATCTTTGGGGGGCAAATCGGGCTCCGGCGGGGAGCTGTTTTTT. Encoded protein: CRKSLGGKSGSGGELFF.

This clonotype appeared a few times. This sequence joins TRBV9 and TRBJ2-4; TRBD1 agrees at 8 bases. Germline V gene sequence: CDR1 SGDLS, CDR2 YYNGEE. The CDR3 totals 15 residues. V dropped 4 bases and J dropped 0; count of bases not matched to a gene: 3. In nucleotides, the CDR3 is TGTGCCAGCAGCACGACAGGGGTAGCCAAAAACATTCAGTACTTC. Its protein is CASSTTGVAKNIQYF.

The V call is TRBV5-1, the J call TRBJ2-7; either TRBD1 or TRBD2 may fit D (5 bases each). Trimming left V 2 bases short and J 7 bases short, with 16 bases between. The CDR3 consists of 14 residues. Per germline, CDR1 SGHRS and CDR2 YFSETQ. The CDR3: CASSFTGTNKEQYF. The CDR3 region has the DNA TGCGCCAGCAGCTTTACCGGGACGAACAAAGAGCAGTACTTC.

CDR3 DNA: TGTGCCAGCAGTTACCCGGTTGGCAATCAGCCCCAGCATTTT. This codes for CASSYPVGNQPQHF. This chain connects TRBV6-2 or TRBV6-3 to TRBJ1-5; no clear D. Deletions cut 2 bases from V and 2 bases from J, with 7 bases between. Germline CDR1 reads MNHEY; CDR2 reads SVGEGT. The CDR3 spans 14 residues.

In DNA form, the CDR3 reads TGTGCCAGCAGTTTTACGAGTTCTAACTATGGCTACACCTTC. Translating it yields CASSFTSSNYGYTF. The J gene is TRBJ1-2, the V gene TRBV12-3 or TRBV12-4, with D hard to call. The V end lost 3 bases, the J end lost 0 bases, and 8 bases lay between the germline ends. This CDR3 is built from 14 residues.

The CDR3 loop is CASSSVGSPLHF. CDR3 nucleotide sequence: TGTGCCAGCAGCTCGGTCGGTTCACCCCTCCACTTT. V gene TRBV5-6 combines with J gene TRBJ1-6; D unresolved. V was clipped by 3 bases and J by 9 bases, with 7 bases between them. The germline gives CDR1 SGHDT, CDR2 YYEEEE. The CDR3 consists of 12 residues.

CDR3 DNA sequence: TGTGCCAGCAAAGCCCTCGGGACAGGGGTTAATGAGCAGTTCTTC. Protein: CASKALGTGVNEQFF. The rearrangement links TRBV2 to TRBJ2-1; TRBD1 aligns across 10 bases. CDR1 is SNHLY, CDR2 FYNNEI, per germline. V lost 7 bases and J lost 7; bases outside the gene matches: 10. The CDR3 contains 15 residues.

This clonotype has ten or more counts. The chain uses TRBV12-3 or TRBV12-4 and TRBJ1-1; a possible D gene is TRBD1 (5 bases). The germline V and J ends were trimmed by 6 bases and 0 bases, with 11 bases remaining between them. This CDR3 spans 14 amino acids. Written as DNA, the CDR3 is TGTGCCAGCAGCCCTGGGACCGTGAACACTGAAGCTTTCTTT. Encoded protein: CASSPGTVNTEAFF.